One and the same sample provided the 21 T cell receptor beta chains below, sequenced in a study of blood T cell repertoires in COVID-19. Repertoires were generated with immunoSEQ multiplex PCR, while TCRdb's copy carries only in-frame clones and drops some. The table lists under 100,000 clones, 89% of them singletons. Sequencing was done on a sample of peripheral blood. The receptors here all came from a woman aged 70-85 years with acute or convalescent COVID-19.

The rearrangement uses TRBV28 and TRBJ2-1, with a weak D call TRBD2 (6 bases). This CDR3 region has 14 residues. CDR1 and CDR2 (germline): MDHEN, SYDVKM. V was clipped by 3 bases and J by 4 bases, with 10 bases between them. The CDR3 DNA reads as TGTGCCAGCAGTTTTACAGGAGGGTACAATGAGCAGTTCTTC. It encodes CASSFTGGYNEQFF.

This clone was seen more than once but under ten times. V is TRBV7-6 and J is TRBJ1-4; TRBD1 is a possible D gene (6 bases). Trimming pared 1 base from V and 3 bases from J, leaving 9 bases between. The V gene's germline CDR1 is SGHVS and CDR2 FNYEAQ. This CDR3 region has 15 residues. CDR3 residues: CASSLGWTANEKLFF. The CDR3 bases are TGTGCCAGCAGCTTAGGATGGACAGCTAATGAAAAACTGTTTTTT.

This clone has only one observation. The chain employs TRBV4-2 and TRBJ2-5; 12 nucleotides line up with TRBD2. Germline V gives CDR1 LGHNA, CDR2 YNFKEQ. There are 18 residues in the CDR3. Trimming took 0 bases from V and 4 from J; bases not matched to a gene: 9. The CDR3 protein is CASSQDFASGGVAETQYF. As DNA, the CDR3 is TGTGCCAGCAGCCAAGATTTTGCTAGCGGGGGGGTTGCAGAGACCCAGTACTTC.

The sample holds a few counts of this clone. The CDR3: CATSRDYDERIYNEQFF. CDR3 bases: TGTGCCACCAGCAGAGATTACGATGAGCGGATTTACAATGAGCAGTTCTTC. The chain employs TRBV15 and TRBJ2-1; TRBD2 is a possible D gene (5 bases). In germline, CDR1 is LNHNV, CDR2 YYDKDF (reference sequence). The V and J ends lost 0 bases and 4 bases respectively, with 16 bases between them. This CDR3 is 17 amino acids long.

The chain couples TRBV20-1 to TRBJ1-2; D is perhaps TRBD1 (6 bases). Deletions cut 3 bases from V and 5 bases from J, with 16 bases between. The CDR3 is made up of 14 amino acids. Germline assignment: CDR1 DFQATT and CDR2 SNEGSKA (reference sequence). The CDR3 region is CSASEQGIGYGYTF. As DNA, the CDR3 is TGCAGTGCTAGTGAACAGGGAATAGGGTATGGCTACACCTTC.

CDR3 loop: CASSRPVGAGQPQHF. CDR3 bases: TGTGCCAGCAGCCGTCCTGTGGGGGCAGGTCAGCCCCAGCATTTT. This rearrangement joins TRBV14 to TRBJ1-5; D may be TRBD1 (6 bases). This CDR3 contains 15 residues. Germline CDR1 SGHDN, CDR2 FVKESK. The V gene lost 4 bases and the J gene lost 6 bases, with 16 bases spanning the gap.

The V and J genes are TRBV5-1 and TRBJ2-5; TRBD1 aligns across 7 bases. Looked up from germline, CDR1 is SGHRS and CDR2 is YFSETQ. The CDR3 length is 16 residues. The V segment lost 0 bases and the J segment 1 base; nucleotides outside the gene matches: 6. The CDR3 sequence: CASSLGTGVSQETQYF. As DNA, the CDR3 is TGCGCCAGCAGCTTGGGTACAGGGGTAAGCCAAGAGACCCAGTACTTC.

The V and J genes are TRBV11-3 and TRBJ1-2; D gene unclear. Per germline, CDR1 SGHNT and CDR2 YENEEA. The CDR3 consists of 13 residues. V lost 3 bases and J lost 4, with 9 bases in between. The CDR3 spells CASSLSRGYGYTF. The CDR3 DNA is TGTGCCAGCAGCTTGAGCCGGGGCTATGGCTACACCTTC.

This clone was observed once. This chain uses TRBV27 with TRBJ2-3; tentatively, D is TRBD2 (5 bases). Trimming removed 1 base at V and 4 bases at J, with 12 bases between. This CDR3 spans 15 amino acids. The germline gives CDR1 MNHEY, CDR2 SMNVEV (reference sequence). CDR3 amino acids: CASSLFRGWPDTQYF. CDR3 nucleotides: TGTGCCAGCAGTTTATTTCGGGGTTGGCCAGATACGCAGTATTTT.

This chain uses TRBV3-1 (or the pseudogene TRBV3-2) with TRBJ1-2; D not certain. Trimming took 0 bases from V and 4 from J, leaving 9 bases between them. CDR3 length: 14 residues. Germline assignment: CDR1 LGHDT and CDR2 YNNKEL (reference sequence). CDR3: CASSQDLVSYGYTF. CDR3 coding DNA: TGTGCCAGCAGCCAAGACCTTGTGTCCTATGGCTACACCTTC.

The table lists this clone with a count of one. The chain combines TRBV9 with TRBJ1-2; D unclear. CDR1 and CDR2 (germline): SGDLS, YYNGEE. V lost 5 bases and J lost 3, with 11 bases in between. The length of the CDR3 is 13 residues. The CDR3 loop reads CASSGGIDYGYTF. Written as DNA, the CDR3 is TGTGCCAGCAGTGGAGGGATTGACTATGGCTACACCTTC.

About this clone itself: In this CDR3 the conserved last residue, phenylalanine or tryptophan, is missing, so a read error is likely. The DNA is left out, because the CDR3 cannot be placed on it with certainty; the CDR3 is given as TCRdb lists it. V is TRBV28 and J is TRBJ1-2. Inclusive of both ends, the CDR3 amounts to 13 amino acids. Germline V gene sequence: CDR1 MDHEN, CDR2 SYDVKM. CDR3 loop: CASSASGNSRLVL.

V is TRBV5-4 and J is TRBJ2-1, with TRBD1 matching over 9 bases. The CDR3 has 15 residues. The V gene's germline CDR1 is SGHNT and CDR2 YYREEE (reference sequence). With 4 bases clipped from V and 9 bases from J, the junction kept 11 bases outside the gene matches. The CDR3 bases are TGTGCCAGCAGCACGCTAGTCGACAGGGGGGGTGAGCAGTTCTTC. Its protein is CASSTLVDRGGEQFF.

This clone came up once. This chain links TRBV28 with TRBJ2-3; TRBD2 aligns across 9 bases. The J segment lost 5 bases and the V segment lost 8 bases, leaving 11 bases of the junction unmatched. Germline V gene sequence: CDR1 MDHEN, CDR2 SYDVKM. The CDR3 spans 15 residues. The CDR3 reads CASLWGGGAEDTQYF. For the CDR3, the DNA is TGTGCCAGCCTCTGGGGCGGGGGGGCCGAAGATACGCAGTATTTT.

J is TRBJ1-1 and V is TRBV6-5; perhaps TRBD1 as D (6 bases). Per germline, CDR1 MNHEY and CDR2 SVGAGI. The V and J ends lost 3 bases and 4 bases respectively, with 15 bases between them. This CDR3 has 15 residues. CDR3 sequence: CASSYINRVGTEAFF. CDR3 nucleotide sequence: TGTGCCAGCAGTTATATTAACAGGGTTGGCACTGAAGCTTTCTTT.

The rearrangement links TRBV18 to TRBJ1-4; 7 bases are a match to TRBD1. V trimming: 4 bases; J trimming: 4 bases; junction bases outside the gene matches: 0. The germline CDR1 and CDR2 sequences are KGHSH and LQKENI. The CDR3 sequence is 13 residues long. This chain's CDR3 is CASSRDSNEKLFF. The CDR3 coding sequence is TGTGCCAGCTCACGGGACAGTAATGAAAAACTGTTTTTT.

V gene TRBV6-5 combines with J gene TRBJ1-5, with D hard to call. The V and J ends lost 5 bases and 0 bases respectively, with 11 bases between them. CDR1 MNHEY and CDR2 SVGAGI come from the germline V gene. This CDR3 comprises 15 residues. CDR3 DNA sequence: TGTGCCAGCAGTATAAATACTTATAGCAATCAGCCCCAGCATTTT. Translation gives CASSINTYSNQPQHF.

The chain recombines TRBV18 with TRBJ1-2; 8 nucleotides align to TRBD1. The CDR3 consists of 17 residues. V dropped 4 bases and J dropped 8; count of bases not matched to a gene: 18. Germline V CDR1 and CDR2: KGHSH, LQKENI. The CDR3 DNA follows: TGTGCCAGCTCACTAACCGGGACAGGCCCCAATCGAGGAGGCTACACCTTC. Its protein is CASSLTGTGPNRGGYTF.

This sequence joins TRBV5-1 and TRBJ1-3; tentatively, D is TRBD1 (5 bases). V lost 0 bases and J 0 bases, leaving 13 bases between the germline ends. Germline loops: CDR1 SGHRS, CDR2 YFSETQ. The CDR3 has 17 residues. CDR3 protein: CASSLVGVPLSGNTIYF. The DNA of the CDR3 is TGCGCCAGCAGCTTGGTAGGGGTCCCACTCTCTGGAAACACCATATATTTT.

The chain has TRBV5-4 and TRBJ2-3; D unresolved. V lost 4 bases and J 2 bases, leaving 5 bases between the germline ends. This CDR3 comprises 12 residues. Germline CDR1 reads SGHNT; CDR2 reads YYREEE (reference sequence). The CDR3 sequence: CASSRYTDTQYF. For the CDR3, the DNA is TGTGCCAGCAGCCGTTACACAGATACGCAGTATTTT.

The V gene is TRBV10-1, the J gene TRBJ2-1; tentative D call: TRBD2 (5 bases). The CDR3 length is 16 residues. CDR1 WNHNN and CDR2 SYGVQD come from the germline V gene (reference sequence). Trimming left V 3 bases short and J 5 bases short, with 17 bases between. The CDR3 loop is CASSEHREDTHNEQFF. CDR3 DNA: TGCGCCAGCAGTGAACACCGGGAAGACACCCACAATGAGCAGTTCTTC.